The clone carrying this T cell receptor (beta chain) was seen once. Its antigen is as yet unknown. Only in-frame clones appear in the TCRdb table, and some are missing; sequencing was by immunoSEQ multiplex PCR. The profile shows 95,000 or so clones, less than 90% of them singletons. Between the trimmed V and J ends, which lost 3 bases and 5 bases, there was a span of 10 bases. This CDR3 contains 13 residues. Germline V CDR1 and CDR2: SGHTA, FQGTGA. The sample originates from a study of radiation and T cells in renal cell carcinoma. Whole-study context: Nephrectomy followed 15 Gy stereotactic body radiation by 4 weeks. General study findings and limits: Top tumor clonotypes rose in blood 2 weeks post-radiation, then contracted.

Indicated time point: baseline pretreatment blood. Stated treatment: 15 Gy SBRT to primary tumor, nephrectomy 4 weeks later. Serial blood draws occurred at baseline and 2 and 4 weeks post-SBRT. The V and J genes are TRBV7-3 and TRBJ2-5; D uncertain. The clonotype was recovered from a man aged 45-65 years with renal cell carcinoma. The input for sequencing was blood, taken from a patient whose treatment included radiotherapy and nephrectomy. This CDR3 reads CASSFNGGETQYF. As DNA, the CDR3 is TGTGCCAGCAGCTTCAACGGCGGCGAGACCCAGTACTTC.